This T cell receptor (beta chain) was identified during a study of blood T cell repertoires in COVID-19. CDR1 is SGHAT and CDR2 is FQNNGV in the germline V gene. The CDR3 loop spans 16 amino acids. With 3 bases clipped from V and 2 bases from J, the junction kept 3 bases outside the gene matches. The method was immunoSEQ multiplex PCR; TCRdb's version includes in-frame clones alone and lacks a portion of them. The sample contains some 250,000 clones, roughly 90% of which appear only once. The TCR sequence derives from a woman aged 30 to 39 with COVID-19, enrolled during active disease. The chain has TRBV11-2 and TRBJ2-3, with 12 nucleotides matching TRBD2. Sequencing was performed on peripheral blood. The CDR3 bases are TGTGCCAGCAGCTTGAGGACTAGCGGGGCCACAGATACGCAGTATTTT. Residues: CASSLRTSGATDTQYF.